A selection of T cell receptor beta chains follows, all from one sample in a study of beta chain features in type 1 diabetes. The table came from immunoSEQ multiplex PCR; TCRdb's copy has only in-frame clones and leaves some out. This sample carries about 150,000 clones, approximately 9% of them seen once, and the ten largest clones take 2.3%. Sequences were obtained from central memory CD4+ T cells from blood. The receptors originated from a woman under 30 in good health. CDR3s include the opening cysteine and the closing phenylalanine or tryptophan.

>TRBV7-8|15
CASSSREGSTDTQYF
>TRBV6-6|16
CASSSGQPLRGNTIYF
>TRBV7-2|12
CASSLVRDTQYF
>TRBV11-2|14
CASSEGQGNYGYTF
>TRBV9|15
CASSARLASTDTQYF
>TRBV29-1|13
CSVEVDYTDTQYF
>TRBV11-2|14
CASSLGQVADTQYF
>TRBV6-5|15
CASSWDRASTDTQYF
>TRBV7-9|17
CASSRPQGAESGETQYF
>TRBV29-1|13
CSGERENRNEQFF
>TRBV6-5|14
CASNVRLAGVEQYF
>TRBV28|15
CASSAGQGSDSPLHF
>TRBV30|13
CAWAQGQNTEAFF
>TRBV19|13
CASSVQGDYGYTF
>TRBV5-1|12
CASSSTYGELFF
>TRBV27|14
CASSGQGGNEKLFF
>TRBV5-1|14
CASSTHLTVYEQYF
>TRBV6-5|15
CASSRTWLSGNTIYF
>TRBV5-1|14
CASSQDTPNTEAFF
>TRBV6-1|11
CASIMNTEAFF
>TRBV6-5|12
CASSRDNTEAFF
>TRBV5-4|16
CASSSTSGAAGETQYF
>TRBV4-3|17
CASSQERLGAGGNTIYF
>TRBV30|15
CAHRASGGKGDTQYF
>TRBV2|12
CATVGTERGYTF
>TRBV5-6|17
CASSLARTGRSRETQYF
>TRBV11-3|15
CASSLAPSLAAEQFF
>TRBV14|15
CASSLRHTVTYEQYF
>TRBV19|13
CANPRRTGYEQYF
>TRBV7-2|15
CASSLGQGISYGYTF
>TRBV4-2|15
CASSQSLAGNYEQYF
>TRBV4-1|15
CASSQAGGENSPLHF
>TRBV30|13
CACGLAGAETQYF
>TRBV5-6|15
CASSLGQAGSGTQYF
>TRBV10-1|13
CASSEQGNTEAFF
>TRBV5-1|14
CASSSATGEETQYF
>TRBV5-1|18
CASSTPRDRGSEANVLTF
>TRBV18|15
CASSPDPTRDAGYTF
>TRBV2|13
CASMRDSNTEAFF
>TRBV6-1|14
CASSTSGTNTEAFF
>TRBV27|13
CASSATRDNEQFF
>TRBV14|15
CASSQYRDPGNEQFF
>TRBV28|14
CASSLLDRSGGYTF
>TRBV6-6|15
CASSYNQGGNQPQHF
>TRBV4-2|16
CASSGQRAQNTGELFF